The rows below give T cell receptor beta chains drawn from one sample of a study of blood T cell repertoires in COVID-19. Generated by immunoSEQ multiplex PCR, the TCRdb table keeps only in-frame clones and is missing some. The table has 200,000 to 250,000 clones, approximately 84% seen once. Sequenced material: PBMCs or T cells enriched from blood (not recorded which). Source of these receptors: a man aged 35 to 55 who had recovered from COVID-19. CDR3s include the opening cysteine and the closing phenylalanine or tryptophan. D genes are given only for firm matches. Rows may omit the clone size; those that give it use once, few, many or a size class.

j_call clone_size cdr3_length v_call d_call cdr3_nt cdr3_aa
TRBJ1-5 few 11 TRBV2 . TGTGCCAGCGGGGGGGATCAGCCCCAGCATTTT CASGGDQPQHF
TRBJ2-3 . 16 TRBV7-6 TRBD2 TGTGCCAGCAGCCCCTTAGCGGGCTCGGGCACAGATACGCAGTATTTT CASSPLAGSGTDTQYF
TRBJ1-1 . 14 TRBV6-4 TRBD1 TGTGCCAGCAGTCCAGACGACAGGGGCACTGAAGCTTTCTTT CASSPDDRGTEAFF
TRBJ1-3 . 16 TRBV4-1 . TGCGCCAGCAGCCAAGAAGACAGGCTGTCTGGAAACACCATATATTTT CASSQEDRLSGNTIYF
TRBJ2-2 . 13 TRBV19 . TGTGCCAGTAGTCAGTCGAACACCGGGGAGCTGTTTTTT CASSQSNTGELFF
TRBJ2-5 once 15 TRBV2 TRBD2 TGTGCCAGCAGTTATACTAGCGGGAGTGGCGAGACCCAGTACTTC CASSYTSGSGETQYF
TRBJ2-7 . 14 TRBV28 TRBD1 TGTGCCAGCAGTTCCGGGACAGGGGACTACGAGCAGTACTTC CASSSGTGDYEQYF
TRBJ2-7 . 15 TRBV10-2 . TGCGCCAGTAACTTCAACCGGGGTGGTGGCTACGAGCAGTACTTC CASNFNRGGGYEQYF
TRBJ1-1 . 15 TRBV30 . TGTGCCTGGAGTGTACTAGGGCGCGGGAACACTGAAGCTTTCTTT CAWSVLGRGNTEAFF
TRBJ1-4 . 15 TRBV10-3 TRBD1 TGTGCCATCAGTCCGCGGGACAGATCTAATGAAAAACTGTTTTTT CAISPRDRSNEKLFF
TRBJ2-5 . 13 TRBV19 TRBD1 TGTGCCAGTAGCCGACAGGGGTCGCAGACCCAGTACTTC CASSRQGSQTQYF
TRBJ2-7 . 14 TRBV5-5 TRBD2 TGTGCCAGCAGCTTCGGGGGGTGGGCCTACGAGCAGTACTTC CASSFGGWAYEQYF
TRBJ1-4 . 16 TRBV10-3 . TGTGCCATCAGCCGCACACTACTTGCAACTAATGAAAAACTGTTTTTT CAISRTLLATNEKLFF
TRBJ1-6 few 13 TRBV11-2 TRBD1 TGTGCCAGCAGCGCAACAGGGGGGTCACCCCTCCACTTT CASSATGGSPLHF
TRBJ1-1 . 13 TRBV9 TRBD1 TGTGCCAGCAGCTCCAGGGGGGACACTGAAGCTTTCTTT CASSSRGDTEAFF
TRBJ2-2 . 13 TRBV6-4 . TGTGCCAGCAGCCGGGAACCCTCCGGGGAGCTGTTTTTT CASSREPSGELFF
TRBJ2-7 . 15 TRBV7-2 TRBD1 TGTGCCAGCAGCTCCGTGACAGGGCTCAAATACGAGCAGTACTTC CASSSVTGLKYEQYF
TRBJ2-2 . 15 TRBV4-3 . TGCGCCAGCAGCCAAACCGGGACTCCGCCCGGGGAGCTGTTTTTT CASSQTGTPPGELFF
TRBJ2-1 . 18 TRBV18 TRBD1 TGTGCCAGCTCACCAGGTCCGGGACAGGCAGACTCCTGGTATGAGCAGTTCTTC CASSPGPGQADSWYEQFF